Sequencing of this T cell receptor (beta chain) was carried out in a study of cytomegalovirus exposure and HLA in healthy donors. The study ran its PCR with 60 Vbeta and 13 Jbeta primers. The repertoire was sequenced with immunoSEQ multiplex PCR; TCRdb's copy has only in-frame clones and lacks some. This sample carries 65,000 to 100,000 clones, 60% to 80% of them seen once, and the ten largest clones take approximately 5.7%. Per germline, CDR1 MNHNY and CDR2 SVGAGI (reference sequence). V trimming: 6 bases; J trimming: 0 bases; junction bases outside the gene matches: 6. CDR3 size: 16 residues. A note on this clone: Its antigen is unidentified.

Study-level points and caveats: Reportedly, a later analysis found an Asian-associated ancestry cluster had fewer N-insertions than the roughly 670-donor mean. Researchers reported in a later analysis that common viral pathogens appeared linked to several top clusters. Information on immune exposure was restricted to one variable (CMV serostatus).

The sequence came from a female donor in good health and CMV-seronegative. The rearrangement uses TRBV6-6 and TRBJ1-1, with TRBD1 matching 11 bases. The sequencing input was PBMCs. The CDR3 nucleotides read TGTGCCAGCAGGCTCCGGGACAGGGGGATGAACACTGAAGCTTTCTTT. Translating gives CASRLRDRGMNTEAFF.